A selection of T cell receptor beta chains follows, all from one sample in a study of PD-1 blockade in classical Hodgkin lymphoma. Sequenced by immunoSEQ multiplex PCR; TCRdb stores in-frame clones only, minus some. The data show some 32,000 clones, with roughly four fifths seen just once and approximately 35% held by the top ten. This material consisted of peripheral blood mononuclear cells (PBMCs), taken at baseline. These receptors were obtained from a human donor with classical Hodgkin lymphoma. Both conserved end residues are part of each CDR3. A D gene is named only where the DNA matches it firmly. Clone size is given for some rows only: seen once, a few or many times, or a class if the clone is expanded.

j_gene: TRBJ1-5
v_gene: TRBV11-2
d_gene: .
abundance: .
CDR3nt: TGTGCCAGCAGCTTAGTGAGCGGTCAGCCCCAGCATTTT
CDR3aa: CASSLVSGQPQHF

j_gene: TRBJ2-5
v_gene: TRBV4-3
d_gene: TRBD1
abundance: .
CDR3nt: TGCGCCAGCAGCCCATCGGACAGGGGGTATGAGACCCAGTACTTC
CDR3aa: CASSPSDRGYETQYF

j_gene: TRBJ1-3
v_gene: TRBV7-2
d_gene: TRBD1
abundance: .
CDR3nt: TGTGCCAGCAGCTCGGGGACAGGGCGCTCTGGAAACACCATATATTTT
CDR3aa: CASSSGTGRSGNTIYF

j_gene: TRBJ1-1
v_gene: TRBV6-5
d_gene: .
abundance: .
CDR3nt: TGTGCCAGCAGTGCGGACTGGACAGAGAACACTGAAGCTTTCTTT
CDR3aa: CASSADWTENTEAFF

j_gene: TRBJ1-5
v_gene: TRBV6-6
d_gene: .
abundance: once
CDR3nt: TGTGCCAGCAGCTTCCTCGAGCAGCCCCAGCATTTT
CDR3aa: CASSFLEQPQHF

j_gene: TRBJ1-1
v_gene: TRBV7-9
d_gene: .
abundance: .
CDR3nt: TGTGCCAGCAGCGGAGAACAGGGTTGGACTGAAGCTTTCTTT
CDR3aa: CASSGEQGWTEAFF

j_gene: TRBJ2-1
v_gene: TRBV2
d_gene: TRBD1
abundance: .
CDR3nt: TGTGCCAGCAGTACAGCCCAGGGGGAGTTCTTC
CDR3aa: CASSTAQGEFF

j_gene: TRBJ2-3
v_gene: TRBV2
d_gene: .
abundance: .
CDR3nt: TGTGCCAGCCGGTGGGGAGCAGTAGATACGCAGTATTTT
CDR3aa: CASRWGAVDTQYF

j_gene: TRBJ1-1
v_gene: TRBV6-1
d_gene: .
abundance: .
CDR3nt: TGTGCCACACACAGGGTAAGGAGAGAAGCTTTCTTT
CDR3aa: CATHRVRREAFF

j_gene: TRBJ1-1
v_gene: TRBV7-9
d_gene: .
abundance: few
CDR3nt: TGTGCCAGCAGCGCTCAGGGTAATACTGAAGCTTTCTTT
CDR3aa: CASSAQGNTEAFF

j_gene: TRBJ2-7
v_gene: TRBV6-6
d_gene: .
abundance: medium-sized
CDR3nt: TGTGCCAGCAGTGATCCGGGACACGACTACGAGCAGTACTTC
CDR3aa: CASSDPGHDYEQYF

j_gene: TRBJ1-3
v_gene: TRBV7-8
d_gene: TRBD1
abundance: .
CDR3nt: TGTGCCAGCAGCTCGACAGGGGTCCATGGAAACACCATATATTTT
CDR3aa: CASSSTGVHGNTIYF

j_gene: TRBJ2-7
v_gene: TRBV11-3
d_gene: TRBD1
abundance: .
CDR3nt: TGTGCCAGCAGCTTAGATGGACAGGGCTACGAGCAGTACTTC
CDR3aa: CASSLDGQGYEQYF

j_gene: TRBJ1-1
v_gene: TRBV2
d_gene: .
abundance: .
CDR3nt: TGTGCCAGCAGTGAGTTGGGGGCGGGGAACACTGAAGCTTTCTTT
CDR3aa: CASSELGAGNTEAFF

j_gene: TRBJ1-3
v_gene: TRBV18
d_gene: .
abundance: .
CDR3nt: TGTGCCAGCTCACCACCGTCAGGGAAAAACACCATATATTTT
CDR3aa: CASSPPSGKNTIYF

j_gene: TRBJ1-1
v_gene: TRBV11-3
d_gene: .
abundance: .
CDR3nt: TGTGCCAGCAGCTTACTGGGTAACACTGAAGCTTTCTTT
CDR3aa: CASSLLGNTEAFF

j_gene: TRBJ1-1
v_gene: TRBV30
d_gene: .
abundance: .
CDR3nt: TGTGCCTGGAGCCTGGGGGGCGGGTGGTCAGAAGCTTTCTTT
CDR3aa: CAWSLGGGWSEAFF

j_gene: TRBJ2-7
v_gene: TRBV7-2
d_gene: TRBD1
abundance: once
CDR3nt: TGTGCCAGCAGAGGACCGGGACAGGCGTCCTACGAGCAGTACTTC
CDR3aa: CASRGPGQASYEQYF

j_gene: TRBJ1-1
v_gene: TRBV6-4
d_gene: .
abundance: .
CDR3nt: TGTGCCAGTGCCGTTGATCTGAACACTGAAGCTTTCTTT
CDR3aa: CASAVDLNTEAFF

j_gene: TRBJ1-6
v_gene: TRBV9
d_gene: .
abundance: .
CDR3nt: TGTGCCAGCAGCGCTGACGGAGATAATTCACCCCTCCACTTT
CDR3aa: CASSADGDNSPLHF

j_gene: TRBJ2-1
v_gene: TRBV18
d_gene: .
abundance: .
CDR3nt: TGTGCCAGCTCAGATAAAGGATGGGGCTCCTACAATGAGCAGTTCTTC
CDR3aa: CASSDKGWGSYNEQFF

j_gene: TRBJ2-2
v_gene: TRBV5-8
d_gene: .
abundance: few
CDR3nt: TGTGCCAGCAGCTTAGGCAGGGGCCGGGAGCTGTTTTTT
CDR3aa: CASSLGRGRELFF

j_gene: TRBJ2-1
v_gene: TRBV7-2
d_gene: TRBD1
abundance: .
CDR3nt: TGTGCCAGCAGCCCGTGGGGACAGGTTGGAATTGAGCAGTTCTTC
CDR3aa: CASSPWGQVGIEQFF

j_gene: TRBJ2-6
v_gene: TRBV9
d_gene: .
abundance: .
CDR3nt: TGTGCCAGCAATCGTGTCGGAGGGGCCAACGTCCTGACTTTC
CDR3aa: CASNRVGGANVLTF

j_gene: TRBJ2-3
v_gene: TRBV7-2
d_gene: .
abundance: .
CDR3nt: TGTGCCAGCAGCTTAGGGAGCACAGATACGCAGTATTTT
CDR3aa: CASSLGSTDTQYF

j_gene: TRBJ1-1
v_gene: TRBV6-5
d_gene: .
abundance: .
CDR3nt: TGTGCCAGCAGTTACTTAGGGGACACTGAAGCTTTCTTT
CDR3aa: CASSYLGDTEAFF

j_gene: TRBJ2-1
v_gene: TRBV27
d_gene: .
abundance: once
CDR3nt: TGTGCCAGCAGTCTCCACAGAAGCTCCTACAATGAGCAGTTCTTC
CDR3aa: CASSLHRSSYNEQFF

j_gene: TRBJ2-1
v_gene: TRBV11-2
d_gene: TRBD2
abundance: .
CDR3nt: TGTGCCAGCAGCTTAGTTGGCGGGGGGTACAATGAGCAGTTCTTC
CDR3aa: CASSLVGGGYNEQFF

j_gene: TRBJ1-4
v_gene: TRBV7-2
d_gene: .
abundance: .
CDR3nt: TGTGCCAGCAGCACACAGACTGCAACTAATGAAAAACTGTTTTTT
CDR3aa: CASSTQTATNEKLFF

j_gene: TRBJ1-5
v_gene: TRBV5-1
d_gene: .
abundance: .
CDR3nt: TGCGCCAGCAGCTTGGAGAGTAGCAATCAGCCCCAGCATTTT
CDR3aa: CASSLESSNQPQHF

j_gene: TRBJ2-7
v_gene: TRBV4-3
d_gene: .
abundance: .
CDR3nt: TGCGCCAGCAGCCATTCAACAGGGACCTACGAGCAGTACTTC
CDR3aa: CASSHSTGTYEQYF

j_gene: TRBJ2-5
v_gene: TRBV5-4
d_gene: .
abundance: .
CDR3nt: TGTGCCAGCAGCTCGGCAACTAGCCCCCAAGAGACCCAGTACTTC
CDR3aa: CASSSATSPQETQYF

j_gene: TRBJ2-3
v_gene: TRBV29-1
d_gene: .
abundance: .
CDR3nt: TGCAGCGTAAAGGGACGGGGCACAGATACGCAGTATTTT
CDR3aa: CSVKGRGTDTQYF

j_gene: TRBJ2-3
v_gene: TRBV2
d_gene: TRBD1
abundance: .
CDR3nt: TGTGCCAGCAGTGTAAATGACAGGGGGAGGTGGACAGATACGCAGTATTTT
CDR3aa: CASSVNDRGRWTDTQYF

j_gene: TRBJ2-5
v_gene: TRBV9
d_gene: TRBD1
abundance: .
CDR3nt: TGTGCCAGCAGCGTAGAGGCTAGGGGGCGGGAGACCCAGTACTTC
CDR3aa: CASSVEARGRETQYF

j_gene: TRBJ2-7
v_gene: TRBV6-6
d_gene: TRBD2
abundance: .
CDR3nt: TGTGCCAGCAGTTACTCGGGGGGGTCCTACGAGCAGTACTTC
CDR3aa: CASSYSGGSYEQYF

j_gene: TRBJ2-1
v_gene: TRBV19
d_gene: .
abundance: .
CDR3nt: TGTGCCAGTAGTATGGGGGTGGGGAGCGATGAGCAGTTCTTC
CDR3aa: CASSMGVGSDEQFF

j_gene: TRBJ2-7
v_gene: TRBV6-1
d_gene: .
abundance: .
CDR3nt: TGTGCCAGCAGGAAGGGGGGCACGGAGCACGAGCAGTACTTC
CDR3aa: CASRKGGTEHEQYF

j_gene: TRBJ1-4
v_gene: TRBV19
d_gene: .
abundance: once
CDR3nt: TGTGCCAGTAGTGTAACCTCCGGGGGATGGAGTGAAAAACTGTTTTTT
CDR3aa: CASSVTSGGWSEKLFF